These T cell receptor beta chains were read from a single sample in a study of T cells in Graves' hyperthyroidism and ophthalmopathy. A single record per CDR3 protein comes from TCRdb applying MiXCR to the multiplex PCR reads. The table lists some 770,000 distinct CDR3 sequences, roughly 17% of them singletons. Material for sequencing was blood. The origin of the receptors is a man aged 18 to 35 with Graves' hyperthyroidism. CDR3s include the opening cysteine and the closing phenylalanine or tryptophan. A D gene is named only where the DNA matches it firmly. The size entry is marked missing in some rows and otherwise reads once, few, many or a size class.

clone size	V gene	J gene	D gene	CDR3 protein	CDR3 DNA
few	TRBV3-1	TRBJ1-2	.	CASSQVGRTDGYTF	TGTGCCAGCAGCCAAGTGGGACGAACGGACGGCTACACCTTC
many	TRBV12-3/TRBV12-4	TRBJ2-1	.	CASSRSGVLYNEQFF	TGTGCCAGTAGCCGGTCGGGGGTGCTATACAATGAGCAGTTCTTC
few	TRBV5-1	TRBJ1-4	TRBD1	CASSLEPGQGNEKLFF	TGCGCCAGCAGCCTAGAACCGGGACAGGGGAATGAAAAACTGTTTTTT
few	TRBV28	TRBJ1-6	.	CASSFTASGRSPLHF	TGTGCCAGCAGTTTTACCGCGTCAGGGAGATCACCCCTCCACTTT
many	TRBV7-2	TRBJ1-1	.	CASSPPPTMNTEAFF	TGTGCCAGCAGCCCGCCCCCCACGATGAACACTGAAGCTTTCTTT
many	TRBV11-2	TRBJ1-1	.	CASSLFGDTEAFF	TGTGCCAGCAGCTTATTCGGTGACACTGAAGCTTTCTTT
.	TRBV19	TRBJ1-6	.	CASHAINSPLHF	TGTGCCAGTCACGCCATTAATTCACCCCTCCACTTT
many	TRBV6-1	TRBJ2-1	TRBD1	CASSEGEEDRVGNEQFF	TGTGCCAGCAGTGAAGGAGAAGAGGACAGGGTAGGCAATGAGCAGTTCTTC
many	TRBV15	TRBJ2-1	.	CATSRVPTEGEQFF	TGTGCCACCAGCAGGGTGCCGACGGAGGGTGAGCAGTTCTTC
once	TRBV20-1	TRBJ2-1	.	CSASGGYDEQFF	TGCAGTGCTAGCGGGGGCTACGATGAGCAGTTCTTC
many	TRBV6-2/TRBV6-3	TRBJ1-2	.	CASRLGGYGYTF	TGTGCCAGCAGGCTGGGCGGCTATGGCTACACCTTC
few	TRBV4-1	TRBJ2-7	.	CASSKERRGYEQYF	TGCGCCAGCAGCAAAGAGCGGAGGGGCTACGAGCAGTACTTC
many	TRBV2	TRBJ1-4	.	CASSAGGFREKLFF	TGTGCCAGCAGTGCTGGGGGGTTTCGGGAAAAACTGTTTTTT
many	TRBV20-1	TRBJ2-7	TRBD2	CSASPTSGSYEQYF	TGCAGTGCTAGCCCAACTAGCGGGAGCTACGAGCAGTACTTC
many	TRBV3-1	TRBJ1-6	.	CASSQGDEPYSPLHF	TGTGCCAGCAGCCAAGGGGACGAACCTTATTCACCCCTCCACTTT
few	TRBV15	TRBJ2-2	TRBD1	CATGDRGGTGELFF	TGTGCCACAGGGGACAGGGGCGGTACCGGGGAGCTGTTTTTT
.	TRBV20-1	TRBJ2-5	.	CSARLRYEETQYF	TGCAGTGCTAGACTGAGGTACGAAGAGACCCAGTACTTC
.	TRBV28	TRBJ2-5	.	CASSVHNGGETQYF	TGTGCCAGCAGTGTCCACAATGGGGGGGAGACCCAGTACTTC
.	TRBV30	TRBJ1-5	.	CAWSGRRRGNQPQHF	TGTGCCTGGAGTGGAAGGAGGAGGGGCAATCAGCCCCAGCATTTT
few	TRBV28	TRBJ2-7	.	CASSPPYEQYF	TGTGCCAGCAGTCCACCATACGAGCAGTACTTC
few	TRBV13	TRBJ1-1	TRBD1	CASSAGQGGTEAFF	TGTGCCAGCAGCGCGGGACAGGGAGGAACTGAAGCTTTCTTT
many	TRBV9	TRBJ1-1	.	CASSVEQGTTEAFF	TGTGCCAGCAGCGTAGAGCAGGGTACGACTGAAGCTTTCTTT
.	TRBV4-2	TRBJ2-2	.	CASSPYWGDTGELFF	TGTGCCAGCAGCCCTTACTGGGGTGACACCGGGGAGCTGTTTTTT
many	TRBV2	TRBJ2-7	.	CASAGAYEQYF	TGTGCTTCCGCCGGAGCCTACGAGCAGTACTTC
many	TRBV12-3/TRBV12-4	TRBJ1-6	.	CASSFGRGSPLHF	TGTGCCAGCAGTTTCGGGAGAGGCTCACCCCTCCACTTT
few	TRBV18	TRBJ1-2	.	CASSPLDIGTNYGYTF	TGTGCCAGCTCACCACTGGACATTGGGACTAACTATGGCTACACCTTC
many	TRBV6-1	TRBJ2-3	.	CASGRLRSTDTQYF	TGTGCCAGCGGTAGACTGCGGAGCACAGATACGCAGTATTTT
many	TRBV28	TRBJ2-7	TRBD2	CASSGPLAGDRDEQYF	TGTGCCAGCAGTGGACCACTAGCGGGAGACCGGGACGAGCAGTACTTC
many	TRBV19	TRBJ2-3	TRBD1	CASSIAGDRVRTDTQYF	TGTGCCAGTAGTATCGCTGGGGACAGGGTTAGAACAGATACGCAGTATTTT
few	TRBV12-3/TRBV12-4	TRBJ2-4	.	CASSLARPGDLGAKNIQYF	TGTGCCAGCAGTTTAGCTCGTCCAGGGGACTTAGGAGCCAAAAACATTCAGTACTTC
few	TRBV20-1	TRBJ2-7	.	CSATPGRLGEQYF	TGCAGTGCTACACCGGGCCGACTGGGCGAGCAGTACTTC
.	TRBV7-3	TRBJ2-1	.	CASSLMVGSDEQFF	TGTGCCAGCAGCTTAATGGTGGGGAGTGATGAGCAGTTCTTC
many	TRBV7-9	TRBJ2-7	.	CASNQAGTGGEQYF	TGTGCCAGCAACCAAGCGGGTACCGGGGGCGAGCAGTACTTC
.	TRBV29-1	TRBJ2-3	TRBD2	CSAGGVAGVNTDTQYF	TGCAGCGCGGGCGGGGTAGCGGGAGTAAACACAGATACGCAGTATTTT
few	TRBV15	TRBJ1-1	.	CATSRDGTNTEAFF	TGTGCCACCAGCAGAGACGGCACGAACACTGAAGCTTTCTTT
few	TRBV6-5	TRBJ2-7	TRBD1	CASKDRATYERYF	TGTGCCAGCAAGGACAGGGCAACCTACGAGCGGTACTTC
.	TRBV12-5	TRBJ1-2	.	CASGLVESGVLGYTF	TGTGCTAGTGGTTTGGTAGAGTCAGGGGTTCTCGGCTACACCTTC
many	TRBV12-3/TRBV12-4	TRBJ2-3	.	CASSRSTTDTQYF	TGTGCCAGCAGTCGCTCAACCACAGATACGCAGTATTTT
many	TRBV5-1	TRBJ1-1	.	CASSLRGTEAFF	TGTGCCAGCAGCCTTAGAGGGACTGAAGCTTTCTTT
few	TRBV12-3/TRBV12-4	TRBJ1-1	TRBD1	CASSRRQGSAMDEAFF	TGTGCCAGCAGCCGTAGACAGGGTTCCGCGATGGATGAAGCTTTCTTT
few	TRBV2	TRBJ2-7	.	CASRITRDFTF	TGTGCCAGCAGGATAACCCGGGACTTTACCTTC
many	TRBV3-1	TRBJ2-1	TRBD2	CASSQDLTSGIYNEQFF	TGTGCCAGCAGCCAAGATCTCACTAGCGGGATTTACAATGAGCAGTTCTTC
few	TRBV6-1	TRBJ2-1	.	CASSESFMAGEQFF	TGTGCCAGCAGTGAATCGTTTATGGCAGGGGAGCAGTTCTTC
.	TRBV30	TRBJ2-3	TRBD2	CAWSGLAGSTDTQYF	TGTGCCTGGTCTGGCCTAGCGGGATCGACAGATACGCAGTATTTT
many	TRBV3-1	TRBJ2-3	TRBD2	CASSQGLAGRTDTQYF	TGTGCCAGCAGCCAAGGACTAGCGGGACGAACAGATACGCAGTATTTT
.	TRBV18	TRBJ2-1	TRBD2	CASSPGLAGRLSSYNEQFF	TGTGCCAGCTCACCCGGACTAGCGGGAAGGCTTAGCTCCTACAATGAGCAGTTCTTC
many	TRBV12-3/TRBV12-4	TRBJ2-1	.	CASSALGAVQFF	TGTGCCAGCAGTGCTCTAGGAGCGGTCCAGTTCTTC
few	TRBV7-2	TRBJ1-3	TRBD1	CASSVPPGGDGNTIYF	TGTGCCAGCAGCGTACCACCAGGGGGGGATGGAAACACCATATATTTT
.	TRBV29-1	TRBJ2-1	TRBD2	CSVDRSGDEQFF	TGCAGCGTTGATAGGAGCGGGGATGAGCAGTTCTTC
.	TRBV11-2	TRBJ2-1	.	CASSLFAGYNNEQFF	TGTGCCAGCAGCTTGTTTGCGGGCTATAACAATGAGCAGTTCTTC
few	TRBV20-1	TRBJ1-3	.	CSARDGVWSSGNTIYF	TGCAGTGCTAGAGACGGGGTTTGGAGCTCTGGAAACACCATATATTTT
.	TRBV11-3	TRBJ2-7	TRBD2	CASSSEMAGGSYEQYF	TGTGCCAGCAGCTCCGAGATGGCGGGAGGATCCTACGAGCAGTACTTC
many	TRBV11-2	TRBJ2-3	TRBD2	CASDNGGRAGSSTDTQYF	TGTGCCAGCGACAATGGGGGGAGGGCCGGTAGTAGCACAGATACGCAGTATTTT
many	TRBV3-1	TRBJ2-5	.	CASTLGFQETQYF	TGTGCCAGCACCCTCGGATTTCAAGAGACCCAGTACTTC
many	TRBV12-3/TRBV12-4	TRBJ1-2	.	CASSLAGGIDGYTF	TGTGCCAGCAGTTTAGCAGGGGGGATAGATGGCTACACCTTC
.	TRBV24-1	TRBJ2-1	TRBD1	CATSEQGPYNEQFF	TGTGCCACCAGTGAACAGGGGCCTTACAATGAGCAGTTCTTC
.	TRBV30	TRBJ2-1	.	CAWSPGVSYNEQFF	TGTGCCTGGAGTCCGGGAGTTTCCTACAATGAGCAGTTCTTC